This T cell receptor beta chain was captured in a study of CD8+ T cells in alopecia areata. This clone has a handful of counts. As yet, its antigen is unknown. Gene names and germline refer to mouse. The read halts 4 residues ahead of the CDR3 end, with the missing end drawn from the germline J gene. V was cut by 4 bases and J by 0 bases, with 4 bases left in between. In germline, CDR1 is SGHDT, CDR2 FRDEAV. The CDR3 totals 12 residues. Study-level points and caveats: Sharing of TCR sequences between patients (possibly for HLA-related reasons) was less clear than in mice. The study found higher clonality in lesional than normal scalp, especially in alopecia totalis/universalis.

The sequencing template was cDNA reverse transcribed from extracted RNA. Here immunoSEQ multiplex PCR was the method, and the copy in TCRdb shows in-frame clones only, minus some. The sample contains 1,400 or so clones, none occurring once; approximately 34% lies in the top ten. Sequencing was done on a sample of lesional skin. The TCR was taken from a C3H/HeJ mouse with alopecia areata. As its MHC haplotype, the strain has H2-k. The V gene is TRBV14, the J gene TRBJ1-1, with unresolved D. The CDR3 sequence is CASSIANTEVFF. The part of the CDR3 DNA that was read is TGTGCCAGCAGTATTGCAAACACA.